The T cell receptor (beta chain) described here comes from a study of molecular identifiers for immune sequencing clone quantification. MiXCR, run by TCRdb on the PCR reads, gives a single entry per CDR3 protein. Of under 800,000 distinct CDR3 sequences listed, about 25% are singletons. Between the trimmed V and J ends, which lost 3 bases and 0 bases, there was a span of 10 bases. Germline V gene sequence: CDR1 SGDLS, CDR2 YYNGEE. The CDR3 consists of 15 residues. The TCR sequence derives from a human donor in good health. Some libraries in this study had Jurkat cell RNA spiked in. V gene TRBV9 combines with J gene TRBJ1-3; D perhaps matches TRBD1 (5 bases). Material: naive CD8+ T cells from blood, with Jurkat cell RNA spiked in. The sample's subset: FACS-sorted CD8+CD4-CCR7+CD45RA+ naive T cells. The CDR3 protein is CASSGGVTSGNTIYF. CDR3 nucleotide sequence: TGTGCCAGCAGCGGAGGGGTTACCTCTGGAAACACCATATATTTT.